This T cell receptor beta chain was observed in a study of shared T cell receptors in the human thymus. CDR1 is LNHNV, CDR2 YYDKDF, per germline (reference sequence). This CDR3 region has 15 residues. After removal of 5 bases from V and 0 bases from J, the junction contained 2 bases not matched to a gene. This table comes from immunoSEQ multiplex PCR, and its TCRdb copy is limited to in-frame clones, with some not included. The sample has some 720,000 clones, approximately 87% seen once. These data were also reused for a study on human thymus T cells. From that paper: Healthy Finnish infants undergoing corrective surgery for congenital heart defects provided the donor material. Resected material from corrective heart surgery provided the thymus tissue analysed. Across thymic and blood repertoires, the usage of V and J genes appeared to be biased. In unrelated individuals, thymic repertoires overlapped highly, according to related research.

The material sequenced was thymocytes. This receptor was taken from a boy in the first two years of life with a congenital heart defect. The V call is TRBV15, the J call TRBJ2-1, with 9 bases identical to TRBD1. The CDR3 coding sequence is TGTGCCACCAGCGGGGGACAGGGCTCCTACAATGAGCAGTTCTTC. It codes for CATSGGQGSYNEQFF.